The next 23 T cell receptor beta chains were all read from a single sample in a study of blood T cell repertoires in COVID-19 (dated by TCRdb to the early 2020s). Library prep was done by the immunoSEQ multiplex PCR assay. What TCRdb holds here is the immuneACCESS table cut down to in-frame rearrangements. Part of the clones is not present; checked against another copy, under half of the missing clones reflect an unresolved V gene, and the others are unexplained. For this sample the table gives over 200,000 clones, of which approximately 90% were detected only once. Of the sample, approximately 0.77% is held by the ten largest clones. The sequenced material came from peripheral blood. The receptors shown here come from a man in his fifties or sixties with COVID-19, enrolled during active disease.

The DNA of the CDR3 is TGTGCCTGGGGGGCCGGACCCAATGAGCAGTTCTTC. It encodes CAWGAGPNEQFF. This chain connects TRBV30 to TRBJ2-1; D may be TRBD1 (5 bases). The V gene's germline CDR1 is GTSNPN and CDR2 SVGIG (reference sequence). With 5 bases removed from V and 6 bases from J, the gap between germline ends came to 11 bases. CDR3 length: 12 amino acids.

This rearrangement joins TRBV28 to TRBJ2-7; 8 bases map to TRBD1. Per germline, CDR1 MDHEN and CDR2 SYDVKM. The CDR3 spans 14 residues. The J segment lost 7 bases and the V segment lost 5 bases, leaving 10 bases of the junction unmatched. The CDR3 nucleotides read TGTGCCAGCAGTCCCACGGGACAGGCAAGAGAGCAGTACTTC. As protein: CASSPTGQAREQYF.

The rearrangement links TRBV5-1 to TRBJ1-2, with 9 bases aligning to TRBD1. This CDR3 is built from 17 residues. The ends lost 2 bases at V and 6 bases at J; junction bases unmatched: 14. The germline gives CDR1 SGHRS, CDR2 YFSETQ. The CDR3 DNA follows: TGCGCCAGCAGCTTCCCGGGACAGGGCGAAGGAGTAGATGGCTACACCTTC. This codes for CASSFPGQGEGVDGYTF.

The V and J genes are TRBV9 and TRBJ2-2; 9 nucleotides align to TRBD1. This CDR3 spans 16 amino acids. Germline lookup yields CDR1 SGDLS and CDR2 YYNGEE. Losses at the gene ends were 6 bases for V and 7 bases for J; bases not matched to a gene: 13. CDR3 nucleotide sequence: TGTGCCAGCACCCCTCGGGGGGACAGGGTAAACGGGGAGCTGTTTTTT. This codes for CASTPRGDRVNGELFF.

The gene calls are TRBV6-5 and TRBJ1-2; 8 nucleotides match TRBD1. The V gene end was trimmed by 2 bases and the J gene end by 0 bases; junction bases not matched to a gene: 2. CDR3 size: 15 residues. Germline CDR1 is MNHEY and CDR2 is SVGAGI. The CDR3 DNA reads TGTGCCAGCAGTTACGGGACAGGCCCTAACTATGGCTACACCTTC. It codes for CASSYGTGPNYGYTF.

The J gene is TRBJ1-2, the V gene TRBV4-2, with TRBD1 matching over 10 bases. Trimming took 4 bases from V and 8 from J; bases not matched to a gene: 16. The CDR3 extends over 17 amino acids. Germline V gene lookup returns CDR1 LGHNA and CDR2 YNFKEQ. The CDR3 nucleotides are TGTGCCAGCAGCCCCCCAGACCGACAGGGGGCGCCGGGGGGCTACACCTTC. Amino acids: CASSPPDRQGAPGGYTF.

Comments on this clone: One end of the junction is discordant with germline, which a read error may explain. This chain joins TRBV12-5 and TRBJ2-7; 11 nucleotides line up with TRBD2. Germline V lookup: CDR1 LGHNT, CDR2 FRNRAP. The CDR3 has 17 residues. CDR3 loop: CASGNELIAGGPYEQYF. The CDR3 DNA follows: TGTGCTAGTGGCAACGAGTTAATAGCGGGAGGGCCCTATGAGCAGTACTTC. The whole variable domain, filled in from reference TRBV12-5 and TRBJ2-7, reads DARVTQTPRHKVTEMGQEVTMRCQPILGHNTVFWYRQTMMQGLELLAYFRNRAPLDDSGMPKDRFSAEMPDATLATLKIQPSEPRDSAVYFCASGNELIAGGPYEQYFGPGTRLTVT.

The chain employs TRBV3-1 (or the pseudogene TRBV3-2) and TRBJ2-7; 9 bases map to TRBD1. The CDR3 runs to 16 residues. CDR1 LGHDT and CDR2 YNNKEL come from the germline V gene (reference sequence). Unmatched junction bases numbered 9, after V lost 4 bases and J lost 2 bases. The CDR3 reads CASSLGRGTGPYEQYF. The CDR3 nucleotides are TGTGCCAGCAGCCTCGGCAGGGGGACAGGGCCCTACGAGCAGTACTTC.

The chain joins TRBV2 to TRBJ1-1, with D tentatively TRBD1 (5 bases). Per the germline V gene, CDR1 is SNHLY and CDR2 is FYNNEI. Trimming stripped 6 bases from V and 1 base from J, with 12 bases between. The CDR3 extends over 14 amino acids. DNA of the CDR3: TGTGCCAGCAGGAAAGACAGCTCGAACACTGAAGCTTTCTTT. This gives the protein CASRKDSSNTEAFF. Full variable domain (rest looked up from reference TRBV2 and TRBJ1-1): EPEVTQTPSHQVTQMGQEVILRCVPISNHLYFYWYRQILGQKVEFLVSFYNNEISEKSEIFDDQFSVERPDGSNFTLKIRSTKLEDSAMYFCASRKDSSNTEAFFGQGTRLTVV.

The V gene is TRBV9, the J gene TRBJ1-5, with TRBD1 identical over 9 bases. This CDR3 has 17 amino acids. Germline V lookup: CDR1 SGDLS, CDR2 YYNGEE. V lost 0 bases and J lost 9; bases outside the gene matches: 13. CDR3 residues: CASSVETGQGLVLPQHF. The CDR3 region has the DNA TGTGCCAGCAGCGTAGAAACCGGACAGGGGTTGGTTCTGCCCCAGCATTTT.

The chain uses TRBV11-2 and TRBJ2-7, with TRBD1 as a possible D gene (6 bases). CDR3 length: 13 amino acids. CDR1 SGHAT and CDR2 FQNNGV come from the germline V gene. Trimming shortened V by 7 bases and J by 5 bases, and 15 bases separated the two germline ends. CDR3 protein: CASTPGQLDEQYF. DNA for the CDR3: TGTGCCAGCACCCCCGGACAGTTAGACGAGCAGTACTTC.

This chain links TRBV27 with TRBJ1-2, with D unresolved. The V gene lost 3 bases and the J gene lost 7 bases, with 15 bases spanning the gap. Looked up from germline, CDR1 is MNHEY and CDR2 is SMNVEV (reference sequence). The CDR3 spans 14 residues. Here the CDR3 reads CASSFLRGTGGYTF. In DNA, the CDR3 is TGTGCCAGCAGTTTTCTACGGGGAACTGGTGGCTACACCTTC.

The chain has TRBV7-2 and TRBJ2-7, with 9 bases that match TRBD1. CDR1 is SGHTA, CDR2 FQGNSA, per germline. This CDR3 is 14 amino acids long. V lost 1 base and J lost 9; bases outside the gene matches: 7. CDR3 DNA: TGTGCCAGCAGCTTAGATGCGACAGGGGGTGTGCAGTACTTC. It encodes CASSLDATGGVQYF.

This clone was recorded a few times. The chain combines TRBV3-1 (or the pseudogene TRBV3-2) with TRBJ2-1; 13 bases fit TRBD2. Germline assignment: CDR1 LGHDT and CDR2 YNNKEL (reference sequence). V trimming: 6 bases; J trimming: 6 bases; junction bases outside the gene matches: 5. This CDR3 is built from 15 residues. The CDR3 region is CASSSGTSGANEQFF. CDR3 DNA: TGTGCCAGCAGTTCCGGGACTAGCGGGGCCAATGAGCAGTTCTTC.

This chain joins TRBV5-6 and TRBJ1-2, with TRBD1 identical over 8 bases. V shed 0 bases, J shed 7 bases, and the junction held 5 bases outside the gene matches. Germline V gives CDR1 SGHDT, CDR2 YYEEEE. The CDR3 is 14 amino acids. CDR3: CASSLDRTGSGYTF. The CDR3 DNA is TGTGCCAGCAGCTTGGATAGGACAGGGAGTGGCTACACCTTC.

This clone was detected once. This chain uses TRBV27 with TRBJ1-1; 10 positions agree with TRBD1. Trimming removed 8 bases from V and 0 bases from J; junction bases left unmatched: 6. Looked up from germline, CDR1 is MNHEY and CDR2 is SMNVEV (reference sequence). The length of the CDR3 is 15 residues. The CDR3 sequence: CASGTGQGMNTEAFF. CDR3 bases: TGTGCCAGCGGAACGGGACAGGGGATGAACACTGAAGCTTTCTTT.

This clone was observed a handful of times. The V gene is TRBV19, the J gene TRBJ1-6; tentatively, D is TRBD1 (5 bases). The CDR3 loop spans 15 amino acids. V was trimmed by 9 bases and J by 5 bases, leaving 17 bases between them. Germline assignment: CDR1 LNHDA and CDR2 SQIVND (reference sequence). In DNA form, the CDR3 reads TGTGCCAGACCCCTCCCGGCAGGGCATAATTCACCCCTCCACTTT. This gives the protein CARPLPAGHNSPLHF.

The chain joins TRBV4-1 to TRBJ2-7; 9 nucleotides match TRBD1. The trim removed 4 bases at V and 5 bases at J, leaving 6 bases unmatched. Germline lookup yields CDR1 MGHRA and CDR2 YSYEKL. There are 14 residues in the CDR3. CDR3 nucleotides: TGCGCCAGCAGCCTGGGACAGGGAATTGACGAGCAGTACTTC. Translated, it gives CASSLGQGIDEQYF.

This clone was observed a few times. Distinct nucleotide sequences in the sample also encode this CDR3. The chain has TRBV11-2 and TRBJ1-2, with 9 bases lining up with TRBD1. V lost 5 bases, J lost 2 bases, and 3 bases stayed unmatched. Germline lookup yields CDR1 SGHAT and CDR2 FQNNGV. CDR3 length: 14 residues. CDR3 sequence reads: CASSLGTGNYGYTF. The DNA for the CDR3 is TGTGCCAGCAGCCTAGGGACAGGGAACTATGGCTACACCTTC.

Remarks on this clone: The missing conserved phenylalanine or tryptophan at the end of this CDR3 makes a read error likely. The chain uses TRBV3-1 (or the pseudogene TRBV3-2) and TRBJ1-2; TRBD1 is a possible D gene (6 bases). Deletions cut 2 bases from V and 3 bases from J, with 13 bases between. Looked up from germline, CDR1 is LGHDT and CDR2 is YNNKEL (reference sequence). The CDR3 runs to 15 residues. The CDR3, as DNA: TGTGCCAGCAGCCAAAATCCTAAGGGGGACTATGGCTACACCCTC. It translates to CASSQNPKGDYGYTL.

The chain carries TRBV4-1 and TRBJ2-7; a weak D match, TRBD2 (6 bases). This CDR3 has 14 residues. Per germline, CDR1 MGHRA and CDR2 YSYEKL. V shed 5 bases and J shed 7 bases, with 18 bases lying between them. The CDR3 sequence is CASSTYDSRGEQYF. CDR3 DNA sequence: TGCGCCAGCAGCACCTACGACAGCCGGGGGGAGCAGTACTTC.

The chain employs TRBV28 and TRBJ2-7; possible D gene TRBD1, 6 bases. CDR1 and CDR2 (germline): MDHEN, SYDVKM. V lost 2 bases and J lost 0, with 11 bases in between. The CDR3 has 15 residues. CDR3 protein: CASSLVQGSSYEQYF. The DNA for the CDR3 is TGTGCCAGCAGTTTAGTACAGGGTAGCTCCTACGAGCAGTACTTC.

The chain uses TRBV9 and TRBJ1-2; a weak D match, TRBD1 (5 bases). V was clipped by 0 bases and J by 7 bases, with 13 bases between them. This CDR3 has 14 residues. Germline loops: CDR1 SGDLS, CDR2 YYNGEE. CDR3: CASSVGYGGSGYTF. The DNA of the CDR3 is TGTGCCAGCAGCGTAGGATATGGGGGGAGTGGCTACACCTTC. The entire variable domain, with the rest obtained from reference TRBV9 and TRBJ1-2, is as follows: DSGVTQTPKHLITATGQRVTLRCSPRSGDLSVYWYQQSLDQGLQFLIQYYNGEERAKGNILERFSAQQFPDLHSELNLSSLELGDSALYFCASSVGYGGSGYTFGSGTRLTVV.